What follows are 27 T cell receptor beta chains derived from one specimen sequenced in a study of cytomegalovirus exposure and HLA in healthy donors. 13 Jbeta primers and 60 Vbeta primers were used for the PCR. This table comes from immunoSEQ multiplex PCR, and its TCRdb copy is limited to in-frame clones, with some not included. The profile shows about 77,000 clones, over 60% of them singletons. The specimen was PBMCs. Receptors were obtained from a man aged 40-49 years in good health and CMV-seronegative.

J is TRBJ2-5 and V is TRBV9; 12 nucleotides match TRBD2. The CDR3 is made up of 16 amino acids. CDR1 and CDR2 from the germline V gene are SGDLS and YYNGEE. The junction had 4 bases not matched to a gene; V was cut back by 0 bases and J by 4 bases. CDR3 in amino acids: CASSVGLAGVRETQYF. The CDR3 nucleotides read TGTGCCAGCAGCGTAGGACTAGCGGGAGTCCGAGAGACCCAGTACTTC.

The chain joins TRBV25-1 to TRBJ2-1; TRBD2 might be the D (6 bases). V was pared by 1 base and J by 2 bases, with 12 bases between. The germline V gene encodes CDR1 MGHDK and CDR2 SYGVNS. This CDR3 is 16 amino acids long. The CDR3, as DNA: TGTGCCAGCAGTGAATTGACGGGAGCAACCTACAATGAGCAGTTCTTC. This codes for CASSELTGATYNEQFF.

CDR3 amino acids: CASSRAGRNTEAFF. The CDR3 coding sequence is TGTGCCAGCAGCCGGGCGGGGAGGAACACTGAAGCTTTCTTT. This chain links TRBV5-6 with TRBJ1-1, with D uncertain. Germline CDR1 SGHDT, CDR2 YYEEEE. The CDR3 sequence is 14 residues long. V lost 4 bases and J 1 base, leaving 11 bases between the germline ends.

This clone showed up just a few times. The chain carries TRBV20-1 and TRBJ2-5; D ambiguous. V lost 7 bases, J lost 0 bases, and 6 bases lay in between. Germline CDR1 DFQATT, CDR2 SNEGSKA (reference sequence). The CDR3 totals 11 residues. DNA for the CDR3: TGCAGTGGTGAGGACCAAGAGACCCAGTACTTC. This translates into CSGEDQETQYF.

V usage is TRBV5-8 and J usage is TRBJ2-7; 10 positions match TRBD1. V dropped 0 bases and J dropped 2; count of bases not matched to a gene: 2. Germline values: CDR1 SGHTS, CDR2 YDEGEE. This CDR3 has 15 residues. CDR3 in DNA: TGTGCCAGCAGCTTGGTGGGGACAGGGGCCTACGAGCAGTACTTC. It translates to CASSLVGTGAYEQYF.

The rearrangement joins TRBV5-1 to TRBJ2-2; D unresolved. Germline assignment: CDR1 SGHRS and CDR2 YFSETQ. The CDR3 totals 14 residues. V was cut by 4 bases and J by 2 bases, with 9 bases left in between. The CDR3 sequence is CASSTDSNTGELFF. The CDR3 DNA is TGCGCCAGCAGCACCGACTCTAACACCGGGGAGCTGTTTTTT. The variable domain in full, completed from reference TRBV5-1 and TRBJ2-2, reads KAGVTQTPRYLIKTRGQQVTLSCSPISGHRSVSWYQQTPGQGLQFLFEYFSETQRNKGNFPGRFSGRQFSNSRSEMNVSTLELGDSALYLCASSTDSNTGELFFGEGSRLTVL.

This sequence joins TRBV29-1 and TRBJ1-1; D is possibly TRBD1 (5 bases). Trimming took off 1 base at V and 3 bases at J, with 6 bases between the two ends. Germline loops: CDR1 SQVTM, CDR2 ANQGSEA. This CDR3 has 12 residues. CDR3 amino acids: CSVEVGHTEAFF. CDR3 bases: TGCAGCGTTGAAGTGGGGCACACTGAAGCTTTCTTT.

This clone was observed a handful of times. This chain connects TRBV7-9 to TRBJ1-2; 8 bases map to TRBD1. Per the germline V gene, CDR1 is SEHNR and CDR2 is FQNEAQ (reference sequence). This CDR3 is 14 amino acids long. Trimming at V came to 5 bases and at J to 8 bases, leaving 10 bases not matched to a gene. The CDR3 DNA reads as TGTGCCAGCAGCCCCGAGACAGGGGTCGGGGGCTACACCTTC. Protein product: CASSPETGVGGYTF.

A few counts support this clone. The chain is built from TRBV5-4 and TRBJ2-6, with 11 bases matching TRBD2. There are 19 residues in the CDR3. Trimming took 4 bases from V and 0 from J; bases not matched to a gene: 9. Germline assignment: CDR1 SGHNT and CDR2 YYREEE (reference sequence). The CDR3 sequence is CASSHPGLAVNSGANVLTF. DNA of the CDR3: TGTGCCAGCAGCCACCCGGGACTAGCGGTAAACTCTGGGGCCAACGTCCTGACTTTC.

The chain carries TRBV9 and TRBJ1-2; 8 bases agree with TRBD1. Germline assignment: CDR1 SGDLS and CDR2 YYNGEE. The J segment lost 2 bases and the V segment lost 0 bases, leaving 3 bases of the junction unmatched. The CDR3 covers 15 residues. The CDR3 protein is CASSVEDRVNYGYTF. The CDR3 bases are TGTGCCAGCAGCGTAGAGGACAGGGTAAACTATGGCTACACCTTC.

The chain uses TRBV18 and TRBJ1-1; TRBD1 agrees at 11 bases. J was trimmed by 1 base and V by 3 bases; bases with no gene match: 7. The CDR3 totals 17 residues. Per the germline V gene, CDR1 is KGHSH and CDR2 is LQKENI. The chain's CDR3 is CASSPYGQGAANTEAFF. The CDR3 DNA reads TGTGCCAGCTCACCTTACGGACAGGGGGCAGCGAACACTGAAGCTTTCTTT.

The chain uses TRBV11-2 and TRBJ2-7; D not resolved. The germline CDR1 and CDR2 sequences are SGHAT and FQNNGV. Trimming removed 0 bases from V and 5 bases from J, with 8 bases in between. This CDR3 is built from 13 residues. The CDR3 DNA reads as TGTGCCAGCAGCTTAGATCGCCGCGACGAGCAGTACTTC. Its protein product is CASSLDRRDEQYF.

This chain links TRBV19 with TRBJ2-6; D gene unclear. CDR3 length: 14 amino acids. CDR1 and CDR2 (germline): LNHDA, SQIVND (reference sequence). V was clipped by 5 bases and J by 2 bases, with 7 bases between them. In DNA form, the CDR3 reads TGTGCCAGTAGTTTTTCAACTGGGGCCAACGTCCTGACTTTC. Translated: CASSFSTGANVLTF.

This chain connects TRBV30 to TRBJ2-7; 7 bases are a match to TRBD1. The germline CDR1 and CDR2 sequences are GTSNPN and SVGIG (reference sequence). The V segment lost 7 bases and the J segment 3 bases; nucleotides outside the gene matches: 15. This CDR3 is built from 15 residues. CDR3 nucleotides: TGTGCCTCTACGAACCGGGACAGTGGCCGCTACGAGCAGTACTTC. Protein sequence: CASTNRDSGRYEQYF.

This clone was seen just once. This sequence joins TRBV18 and TRBJ1-2; TRBD1 matches 7 bases. The CDR3 length is 16 residues. V dropped 3 bases and J dropped 4; count of bases not matched to a gene: 11. CDR1 and CDR2 from the germline V gene are KGHSH and LQKENI. The CDR3 spells CASSPDGTALGYGYTF. Written as DNA, the CDR3 is TGTGCCAGCTCACCTGACGGGACAGCCCTTGGCTATGGCTACACCTTC.

The rearrangement joins TRBV19 to TRBJ1-4, with 8 nucleotides matching TRBD1. The CDR3 covers 15 residues. Germline V gives CDR1 LNHDA, CDR2 SQIVND (reference sequence). The V gene end was trimmed by 3 bases and the J gene end by 8 bases; junction bases not matched to a gene: 8. The CDR3 DNA reads TGTGCCAGTAGTATTGGGGGACAGGCTGGAGAAAAACTGTTTTTT. Its translation is CASSIGGQAGEKLFF. Supplemented by reference TRBV19 and TRBJ1-4, the full variable domain reads DGGITQSPKYLFRKEGQNVTLSCEQNLNHDAMYWYRQDPGQGLRLIYYSQIVNDFQKGDIAEGYSVSREKKESFPLTVTSAQKNPTAFYLCASSIGGQAGEKLFFGSGTQLSVL.

This clone was detected only a few times. The chain's CDR3 is CASSQIQGAKNIQYF. CDR3 coding DNA: TGCGCCAGCAGCCAGATACAGGGGGCCAAAAACATTCAGTACTTC. The V and J genes are TRBV4-1 and TRBJ2-4; 7 positions match TRBD1. J lost 1 base, V lost 3 bases, and 3 bases had no gene match. The CDR3 spans 15 residues. Germline CDR1 MGHRA, CDR2 YSYEKL.

The chain links TRBV6-6 to TRBJ1-4, with D tentatively TRBD1 (6 bases). The V end was cut by 6 bases, the J end by 5 bases, with 13 bases between. Germline loops: CDR1 MNHNY, CDR2 SVGAGI (reference sequence). CDR3 size: 14 residues. The CDR3: CASRQQGGNEKLFF. The CDR3 coding sequence is TGTGCCAGCAGGCAACAGGGAGGGAATGAAAAACTGTTTTTT.

J is TRBJ2-3 and V is TRBV25-1; D may be TRBD1 (5 bases). CDR1 and CDR2 from the germline V gene are MGHDK and SYGVNS. V was clipped by 2 bases and J by 6 bases, with 15 bases between them. The CDR3 spans 15 residues. CDR3 loop: CASSEGWGIRDTQYF. The DNA for the CDR3 is TGTGCCAGCAGTGAAGGATGGGGCATCCGGGATACGCAGTATTTT.

This clone was observed a single time. This chain links TRBV18 with TRBJ1-5; D remains unclear. The CDR3 is 13 amino acids. The germline V and J ends were trimmed by 3 bases and 6 bases, with 9 bases remaining between them. Germline V gene data show CDR1 as KGHSH and CDR2 as LQKENI. CDR3 sequence reads: CASSPREGQPQHF. CDR3 DNA sequence: TGTGCCAGCTCACCCCGGGAAGGTCAGCCCCAGCATTTT.

On this clone itself: This specimen includes other DNA sequences encoding the same CDR3. The gene calls are TRBV20-1 and TRBJ2-7; D call uncertain. The germline gives CDR1 DFQATT, CDR2 SNEGSKA (reference sequence). V was cut by 6 bases and J by 3 bases, with 9 bases left in between. CDR3 length: 11 amino acids. The CDR3 sequence: CSARLDYEQYF. CDR3 DNA sequence: TGCAGTGCCCGACTTGACTACGAGCAGTACTTC.

This clone was observed once. V usage is TRBV6-5 and J usage is TRBJ1-2; no reliable D call. Per germline, CDR1 MNHEY and CDR2 SVGAGI. The CDR3 has 14 amino acids. V dropped 4 bases and J dropped 6 bases, with 15 bases sitting between them. The DNA for the CDR3 is TGTGCCAGCAGTTCCAGCCGGAGGGCCCATGGCTACACCTTC. Translation: CASSSSRRAHGYTF.

This chain links TRBV7-9 with TRBJ2-3; D gene uncertain. V dropped 6 bases and J dropped 6 bases, with 10 bases sitting between them. The germline V gene has CDR1 SEHNR and CDR2 FQNEAQ (reference sequence). CDR3 length: 12 residues. CDR3 DNA sequence: TGTGCCAGCAGTCCACCAGTGGATACGCAGTATTTT. Protein: CASSPPVDTQYF.

This clone was observed a single time. The chain joins TRBV5-1 to TRBJ2-5; D is unclear. V lost 2 bases and J lost 5, with 4 bases in between. This CDR3 is built from 11 residues. Germline V gene lookup returns CDR1 SGHRS and CDR2 YFSETQ. Written as DNA, the CDR3 is TGCGCCAGCAGCTTAGAGGAGACCCAGTACTTC. Its protein is CASSLEETQYF.

The CDR3 DNA reads as TGTGCCAGCAGCCCAGGAGACAGGGGGCTGAGGAATCAGCCCCAGCATTTT. Protein product: CASSPGDRGLRNQPQHF. The chain couples TRBV11-2 to TRBJ1-5; TRBD1 matches 10 bases. Trimming removed 5 bases from V and 4 bases from J; junction bases left unmatched: 11. The V gene's germline CDR1 is SGHAT and CDR2 FQNNGV. The CDR3 runs 17 residues.

The chain couples TRBV5-4 to TRBJ1-3; 8 bases are shared with TRBD1. The CDR3 is made up of 14 amino acids. The trim removed 4 bases at V and 7 bases at J, leaving 7 bases unmatched. Looked up from germline, CDR1 is SGHNT and CDR2 is YYREEE (reference sequence). Here the CDR3 reads CASSQGTGRNTIYF. The CDR3 nucleotides read TGTGCCAGCAGCCAGGGGACAGGAAGGAACACCATATATTTT. Complete variable domain (other parts from reference TRBV5-4 and TRBJ1-3): ETGVTQSPTHLIKTRGQQVTLRCSSQSGHNTVSWYQQALGQGPQFIFQYYREEENGRGNFPPRFSGLQFPNYSSELNVNALELDDSALYLCASSQGTGRNTIYFGEGSWLTVV.

The rearrangement uses TRBV28 and TRBJ2-7; 8 nucleotides agree with TRBD2. The V and J ends lost 5 bases and 5 bases, in that order; junction bases with no gene match: 14. CDR1 is MDHEN, CDR2 SYDVKM, per germline. The CDR3 consists of 16 residues. The CDR3 loop is CASSPSPREGPDEQYF. The CDR3 DNA reads as TGTGCCAGCAGTCCTTCTCCCCGGGAGGGCCCTGACGAGCAGTACTTC. Supplemented by reference TRBV28 and TRBJ2-7, the full variable domain reads DVKVTQSSRYLVKRTGEKVFLECVQDMDHENMFWYRQDPGLGLRLIYFSYDVKMKEKGDIPEGYSVSREKKERFSLILESASTNQTSMYLCASSPSPREGPDEQYFGPGTRLTVT.